The following is a T cell receptor (beta chain) sequence with its context. The target of this receptor is not known. Base qualities are missing; no much larger clone stands one base away. Libraries were made using the immunoSEQ multiplex PCR assay. Turning to the authors' computational methods: A statistical classification framework was built to diagnose cytomegalovirus status from the catalog of TCR beta chain sequences. Sourced from immuneACCESS, this table was stored by TCRdb with only in-frame sequences that have V and J called. A share of the clones is absent; for the studies checked, an unresolved V gene accounts for under half, and the remainder has no known explanation. The DNA was the basis for D and trimming; V, J and clone size are from that table. The sample includes 110,000 to 150,000 clones, with more than 85% observed a single time. Of the sample, under 0.8% is held by the ten largest clones.

This sample is part of a study of cytomegalovirus exposure and HLA in healthy donors listed by TCRdb under 2017. Regarding the research as a whole: The 500 to 800 repertoires of the first cohort and the roughly 110 validation repertoires were produced on the same platform, according to a later analysis. The study was designed to test whether signatures of past pathogen exposure could be identified by cataloging public T cell receptors. A separate validation cohort of 100 to 150 different subjects was used in addition to the 666-subject first cohort. To predict cytomegalovirus infection status, the study brought together high-throughput TCR immunosequencing, statistical association of individual TCRs with disease status, and machine learning.

Separate from the approximately 670-subject first cohort, the validation cohort of around 130 subjects was the group to which the donors belonged. Findings and caveats that apply to the study as a whole: Across donors, most TCR sequences were observed very rarely, whereas some public TCRs were present in many individuals. All 120 or so repertoires were used to score co-occurrence in the validation cohort in a later analysis, because that analysis had no HLA typing for the cohort. Cytomegalovirus status was reported to be diagnosed by the classifier with high specificity and sensitivity in both the original and validation cohorts. The authors suggested that the approach could potentially be generalized to other disease states and immunological phenotypes. A later analysis found that TCRs clustered in the first cohort also tended to co-occur in the 100 to 150 validation repertoires, with more than 90% of cluster scores above 0. The study listed around 160 TCR beta chains as associated with cytomegalovirus. In vitro tests confirmed that three of the cytomegalovirus-associated TCR beta chains recognize cytomegalovirus antigens.

The origin of this receptor is a man between 18 and 35 years old in good health and CMV-seronegative. The specimen was PBMCs.

The CDR3 corresponds to CASSPPSGSKYEQFF. The DNA sequence is given as TGTGCCAGCAGCCCACCTAGCGGGAGTAAGTATGAGCAGTTCTTC. Recombination linked TRBV7-9 to TRBJ2-1, with 10 bases in between that match TRBD2. From the cysteine up to the phenylalanine, the CDR3 has a length of 15 residues. The sequence is cut down to CDR3 DNA, 45 bases in frame from base 1. Compared with germline, V lacks 5 bases and J lacks 8 bases; bases without a gene match: 9. Reading the germline V gene (reference sequence) gives CDR1 SEHNR and CDR2 FQNEAQ.